The clone carrying this T cell receptor (beta chain) was observed once. The repertoire was sequenced with immunoSEQ multiplex PCR; TCRdb's copy has only in-frame clones and lacks some. Among some 66,000 clones listed, roughly four fifths were seen once. The study gave focal radiation plus ipilimumab CTLA-4 blockade to patients with chemo-refractory metastatic non-small-cell lung cancer. This specimen belongs to a study of radiotherapy plus CTLA-4 blockade in lung cancer. The input for sequencing was peripheral blood, taken from a patient treated with radiotherapy plus ipilimumab. This TCR derives from a human donor with non-small cell lung cancer who had a partial response to radiotherapy plus ipilimumab.

Here the CDR3 DNA reads TGTGCCAGCAGGTCGAGCGGGAGGGCAAATGAGCAGTTCTTC. Protein sequence: CASRSSGRANEQFF. This chain links TRBV28 with TRBJ2-1; 10 positions agree with TRBD2. Germline lookup yields CDR1 MDHEN and CDR2 SYDVKM. With 6 bases clipped from V and 7 bases from J, the junction kept 6 bases outside the gene matches. This CDR3 has 14 residues.